A selection of T cell receptor beta chains follows, all from one sample in a study of OX40 agonist ivuxolimab in advanced cancers. Using immunoSEQ multiplex PCR, the repertoire was profiled, and TCRdb retains in-frame clones only, with some absent. The table records about 100,000 clones, about nine tenths of them present only once. The material was CD4+ or CD8+ T cells sorted from blood, obtained in a trial of the OX40 agonist ivuxolimab. These TCRs come from an adult with an advanced solid tumor such as melanoma, head and neck, liver or kidney cancer. Each CDR3 is given with its conserved first and last residue. The D gene is left open where the match is weak. Clone size is shown for a subset of rows, as once, few, many or a class of expanded clone.

TRBJ2-7	TRBD1	TRBV5-1	NA	CASSVVPAGTAPYEQYF	TGCGCCAGCAGCGTAGTCCCGGCCGGGACAGCGCCCTACGAGCAGTACTTC
TRBJ2-7	NA	TRBV28	NA	CASSLLVSEQYF	TGTGCCAGCAGTTTATTGGTTAGCGAGCAGTACTTC
TRBJ2-5	NA	TRBV27	NA	CASSFRLGETQYF	TGTGCCAGCAGTTTCCGACTAGGAGAGACCCAGTACTTC
TRBJ2-3	NA	TRBV18	NA	CASSPPTTDTQYF	TGTGCCAGCTCACCTCCAACCACAGATACGCAGTATTTT
TRBJ1-3	TRBD1	TRBV11-2	NA	CASSLARTGGNTIYF	TGTGCCAGCAGCTTAGCCCGGACAGGAGGAAACACCATATATTTT
TRBJ2-3	TRBD2	TRBV18	NA	CASSTRTSGRDTQYF	TGTGCCAGCTCAACGCGGACTAGCGGGAGAGATACGCAGTATTTT
TRBJ2-7	NA	TRBV2	NA	CASRLGDTYEQYF	TGTGCCAGCCGGTTGGGGGATACCTACGAGCAGTACTTC
TRBJ1-2	NA	TRBV7-9	NA	CASSSPGEGRNYGYTF	TGTGCCAGCAGCTCCCCAGGGGAGGGGAGGAACTATGGCTACACCTTC
TRBJ2-7	NA	TRBV2	NA	CASSVGAGVYEQYF	TGTGCCAGCAGCGTGGGGGCGGGAGTATACGAGCAGTACTTC
TRBJ2-5	NA	TRBV20-1	NA	CSVGQETQYF	TGCAGTGTTGGGCAAGAGACCCAGTACTTC
TRBJ2-7	NA	TRBV7-2	NA	CASSLGDSSSEQYF	TGTGCCAGCAGCTTAGGGGACTCCTCCTCCGAGCAGTACTTC
TRBJ1-1	NA	TRBV5-1	NA	CASSLGPSTEAFF	TGCGCCAGCAGCTTGGGCCCGAGCACTGAAGCTTTCTTT
TRBJ2-5	NA	TRBV20-1	NA	CSVSGDTQYF	TGCAGTGTGTCGGGAGACACCCAGTACTTC
TRBJ2-3	TRBD1	TRBV19	NA	CASSPRDRGQDTQYF	TGTGCCAGTAGCCCCCGGGACAGGGGGCAGGATACGCAGTATTTT
TRBJ1-2	TRBD1	TRBV6-5	once	CASSPTRDRLGYTF	TGTGCCAGCAGTCCAACCCGGGACAGGCTTGGCTACACCTTC
TRBJ2-7	TRBD1	TRBV18	NA	CASSPRDSYEQYF	TGTGCCAGCTCACCCCGGGACAGCTACGAGCAGTACTTC
TRBJ1-2	NA	TRBV19	NA	CASSISASPYGYTF	TGTGCCAGTAGTATCTCTGCATCGCCCTATGGCTACACCTTC
TRBJ1-2	NA	TRBV4-2	few	CASSQVSQGRTNYGYTF	TGTGCCAGCAGCCAAGTATCACAGGGCAGGACTAACTATGGCTACACCTTC
TRBJ1-5	NA	TRBV29-1	NA	CSVGGESNQPQHF	TGCAGCGTTGGAGGGGAATCAAATCAGCCCCAGCATTTT
TRBJ1-2	NA	TRBV9	NA	CASSAGRGAHYGYTF	TGTGCCAGCAGTGCCGGAAGGGGGGCGCACTATGGCTACACCTTC
TRBJ2-1	NA	TRBV5-1	NA	CASNALAGYNEQFF	TGCGCCAGCAATGCTCTAGCAGGGTACAATGAGCAGTTCTTC
TRBJ2-7	NA	TRBV12-5	NA	CASGLEVGEQYF	TGTGCTAGTGGTTTGGAAGTGGGCGAGCAGTACTTC
TRBJ1-2	NA	TRBV5-5	once	CASSLAPGTYGYTF	TGTGCCAGCAGCTTGGCTCCAGGAACCTATGGCTACACCTTC
TRBJ2-7	TRBD1	TRBV7-2	few	CASSILGQGFVPYEQYF	TGTGCCAGCAGCATCTTGGGACAGGGCTTCGTGCCCTACGAGCAGTACTTC
TRBJ2-3	NA	TRBV15	NA	CATSRSSTDTQYF	TGTGCCACCAGCAGGTCCTCCACAGATACGCAGTATTTT
TRBJ2-3	TRBD2	TRBV5-1	NA	CASSSLAGGEAPDTQYF	TGCGCCAGCAGCTCACTAGCGGGAGGAGAAGCCCCAGATACGCAGTATTTT
TRBJ1-1	NA	TRBV6-5	NA	CATRWAPNTEAFF	TGTGCCACCCGGTGGGCACCGAACACTGAAGCTTTCTTT
TRBJ2-1	NA	TRBV5-1	NA	CASSLAVSGAGEQFF	TGCGCCAGCAGCTTGGCCGTTTCGGGGGCCGGGGAGCAGTTCTTC
TRBJ1-1	NA	TRBV5-1	NA	CASSVYVGGNTEAFF	TGCGCCAGCAGCGTGTACGTGGGGGGAAACACTGAAGCTTTCTTT
TRBJ2-5	TRBD1	TRBV10-1	NA	CASSRDREETQYF	TGCGCCAGCAGTCGCGACAGGGAAGAGACCCAGTACTTC
TRBJ2-7	NA	TRBV10-2	NA	CASSESTGDEQYF	TGCGCCAGCAGTGAGTCGACTGGGGACGAGCAGTACTTC
TRBJ1-1	NA	TRBV30	NA	CAWIVVRANTEAFF	TGTGCCTGGATCGTCGTCCGGGCGAACACTGAAGCTTTCTTT
TRBJ1-2	NA	TRBV27	NA	CASSLSQQGLGYTF	TGTGCCAGCAGTTTATCGCAACAGGGCCTAGGCTACACCTTC
TRBJ2-2	NA	TRBV6-1	once	CASSSGQTGELFF	TGTGCCAGCAGTTCCGGACAGACCGGGGAGCTGTTTTTT
TRBJ2-3	TRBD2	TRBV11-2	NA	CASSLDSREGLYHTQYF	TGTGCCAGCAGCTTAGACTCCCGGGAGGGCCTTTATCATACGCAGTATTTT
TRBJ2-7	NA	TRBV15	NA	CATSSRTVPATYEQYF	TGTGCCACCAGCAGCAGAACAGTCCCAGCCACCTACGAGCAGTACTTC
TRBJ2-3	NA	TRBV6-5	once	CASSSRLGDTQYF	TGTGCCAGCAGTTCCCGACTCGGAGATACGCAGTATTTT
TRBJ1-5	NA	TRBV27	NA	CASSLSASGTGGRPQHF	TGTGCCAGCAGTTTATCCGCATCCGGGACGGGGGGTCGGCCCCAGCATTTT
TRBJ2-1	TRBD2	TRBV7-2	NA	CASSDLGLAGGEQFF	TGTGCCAGCAGCGACCTCGGACTAGCGGGAGGTGAGCAGTTCTTC
TRBJ2-2	NA	TRBV27	once	CASRRSRGATGELFF	TGTGCCAGCAGGAGATCCAGGGGCGCCACCGGGGAGCTGTTTTTT
TRBJ2-3	TRBD2	TRBV28	NA	CASSAVLAGGSTDTQYF	TGTGCCAGCAGTGCCGTACTAGCGGGAGGCAGCACAGATACGCAGTATTTT